Each of the 28 T cell receptor beta chains below was sequenced from the same sample in a study of blood T cell repertoires in COVID-19. The repertoire was sequenced with immunoSEQ multiplex PCR; TCRdb's copy has only in-frame clones and lacks some. The profile shows over 200,000 clones, roughly 80% of them singletons. Sequencing used peripheral blood. Every receptor here comes from a human donor in a cohort sampled during active COVID-19.

This sequence joins TRBV28 and TRBJ1-4; D remains unclear. CDR3 length: 15 amino acids. Per germline, CDR1 MDHEN and CDR2 SYDVKM. Trimming took off 8 bases at V and 0 bases at J, with 13 bases between the two ends. Here the CDR3 reads CASLDGGATNEKLFF. The CDR3 nucleotides are TGTGCCAGCCTGGACGGCGGGGCAACTAATGAAAAACTGTTTTTT.

This clone turned up a few times. The V call is TRBV9, the J call TRBJ1-2; D is perhaps TRBD1 (6 bases). V was clipped by 3 bases and J by 4 bases, with 13 bases between them. This CDR3 has 14 residues. The germline V gene encodes CDR1 SGDLS and CDR2 YYNGEE. The CDR3 DNA is TGTGCCAGCAGCGAGGTGACAGGCTCCTATGGCTACACCTTC. The encoded protein is CASSEVTGSYGYTF.

The chain uses TRBV7-2 and TRBJ2-7; D gene ambiguous. Germline CDR1 and CDR2: SGHTA and FQGNSA. Between the trimmed V and J ends, which lost 8 bases and 3 bases, there was a span of 11 bases. This CDR3 has 12 amino acids. The CDR3 spells CASALSRYEQYF. The CDR3 DNA reads TGTGCCAGCGCCCTTTCGCGCTACGAGCAGTACTTC.

The chain couples TRBV10-3 to TRBJ1-6; D remains unclear. V was pared by 8 bases and J by 4 bases, with 12 bases between. In germline, CDR1 is ENHRY, CDR2 SYGVKD. The length of the CDR3 is 14 residues. This CDR3 reads CAIAFGEYNSPLHF. The CDR3 nucleotides are TGTGCCATCGCCTTCGGGGAATATAATTCACCCCTCCACTTT.

The sample holds one count of this clone. The chain joins TRBV23-1 to TRBJ2-1; 10 nucleotides match TRBD1. TRBV23-1 belongs to the ORF category, with a function that is uncertain. The length of the CDR3 is 13 residues. V shed 9 bases, J shed 5 bases, and the junction held 4 bases outside the gene matches. The CDR3 DNA reads as TGCGCCAGGACAGGGGGCGCGGACAATGAGCAGTTCTTC. Translation: CARTGGADNEQFF.

The chain joins TRBV7-3 to TRBJ2-3, with 10 bases aligning to TRBD1. CDR3 length: 15 residues. Germline lookup yields CDR1 SGHTA and CDR2 FQGTGA. V lost 5 bases and J lost 4; bases outside the gene matches: 6. The CDR3 sequence is CASSPGTGAPDTQYF. The CDR3 nucleotides are TGTGCCAGCAGCCCAGGGACAGGGGCCCCAGATACGCAGTATTTT.

V usage is TRBV5-1 and J usage is TRBJ2-1; D possibly corresponds to TRBD2 (6 bases). The CDR3 runs to 14 residues. Germline values: CDR1 SGHRS, CDR2 YFSETQ. V shed 4 bases and J shed 5 bases, with 13 bases lying between them. The CDR3 nucleotides are TGCGCCAGCAGCCTACTGGGACTTCACAATGAGCAGTTCTTC. Translated: CASSLLGLHNEQFF.

This clone appeared a single time. The J gene is TRBJ1-1, the V gene TRBV6-6, with D perhaps TRBD1 (6 bases). CDR1 and CDR2 (germline): MNHNY, SVGAGI (reference sequence). This CDR3 is built from 15 residues. The V and J ends lost 2 bases and 1 base respectively, with 11 bases between them. For the CDR3, the DNA is TGTGCCAGCAGTTACATGGCAGGGGCGAACACTGAAGCTTTCTTT. Protein product: CASSYMAGANTEAFF.

V and J are TRBV9 and TRBJ2-1; TRBD2 matches 7 bases. The germline V gene encodes CDR1 SGDLS and CDR2 YYNGEE. CDR3 length: 16 residues. V trimming: 3 bases; J trimming: 0 bases; junction bases outside the gene matches: 6. The CDR3 DNA reads TGTGCCAGCAGCGCCCGAGCGGGAAGCTCCTACAATGAGCAGTTCTTC. This encodes CASSARAGSSYNEQFF.

J is TRBJ1-1 and V is TRBV7-3, with TRBD1 as a possible D gene (5 bases). Per germline, CDR1 SGHTA and CDR2 FQGTGA. CDR3 length: 14 residues. V was cut by 0 bases and J by 5 bases, with 10 bases left in between. The CDR3 DNA reads as TGTGCCAGCAGCTTAACAGGGGTTCTTACTGAAGCTTTCTTT. Protein sequence: CASSLTGVLTEAFF.

The chain is built from TRBV11-2 and TRBJ1-1; 7 bases agree with TRBD1. From germline, CDR1 is SGHAT and CDR2 FQNNGV. V was clipped by 5 bases and J by 4 bases; unmatched bases: 7. The CDR3 has 14 amino acids. The CDR3 DNA reads as TGTGCCAGCAGCACCACAGGGGACGCCACTGAAGCTTTCTTT. Residues: CASSTTGDATEAFF. Drawing the rest from reference TRBV11-2 and TRBJ1-1, the complete variable domain is EAGVAQSPRYKIIEKRQSVAFWCNPISGHATLYWYQQILGQGPKLLIQFQNNGVVDDSQLPKDRFSAERLKGVDSTLKIQPAKLEDSAVYLCASSTTGDATEAFFGQGTRLTVV.

This chain joins TRBV28 and TRBJ1-2, with 8 bases lining up with TRBD1. The J segment lost 3 bases and the V segment lost 5 bases, leaving 5 bases of the junction unmatched. The germline V gene encodes CDR1 MDHEN and CDR2 SYDVKM. This CDR3 has 14 residues. The CDR3 here is CASSPTGVHYGYTF. CDR3 nucleotides: TGTGCCAGCAGTCCGACAGGGGTACACTATGGCTACACCTTC.

The chain employs TRBV18 and TRBJ2-5, with 7 bases matching TRBD1. The J segment lost 0 bases and the V segment lost 2 bases, leaving 3 bases of the junction unmatched. Per germline, CDR1 KGHSH and CDR2 LQKENI. The CDR3 is made up of 15 amino acids. The CDR3 reads CASSPMTGYQETQYF. CDR3 in DNA: TGTGCCAGCTCACCAATGACAGGGTACCAAGAGACCCAGTACTTC. Full variable domain (remainder filled in from reference TRBV18 and TRBJ2-5): NAGVMQNPRHLVRRRGQEARLRCSPMKGHSHVYWYRQLPEEGLKFMVYLQKENIIDESGMPKERFSAEFPKEGPSILRIQQVVRGDSAAYFCASSPMTGYQETQYFGPGTRLLVL.

The chain employs TRBV13 and TRBJ2-7, with 10 nucleotides matching TRBD1. The CDR3 runs 13 residues. The germline V gene has CDR1 PRHDT and CDR2 FYEKMQ (reference sequence). The junction had 4 bases not matched to a gene; V was cut back by 6 bases and J by 5 bases. The CDR3 protein is CASSRQGADEQYF. The CDR3 coding sequence is TGTGCCAGCAGTAGACAGGGGGCCGACGAGCAGTACTTC.

J is TRBJ2-7 and V is TRBV5-1, with D possibly being TRBD2 (6 bases). The germline V gene encodes CDR1 SGHRS and CDR2 YFSETQ. The CDR3 runs to 15 residues. The ends were cut back, 4 bases at V and 2 bases at J, with 16 bases in the middle. CDR3 region: CASSPGRDGPYEQYF. For the CDR3, the DNA is TGCGCCAGCAGCCCGGGGCGGGACGGACCCTACGAGCAGTACTTC.

This clone was recorded only once. This sequence joins TRBV10-3 and TRBJ2-7; 9 nucleotides match TRBD2. V lost 6 bases, J lost 1 base, and 7 bases stayed unmatched. This CDR3 comprises 15 residues. Germline values: CDR1 ENHRY, CDR2 SYGVKD. The CDR3: CAISTTSGLSYEQYF. CDR3 DNA sequence: TGTGCCATCAGCACAACTAGCGGGTTATCCTACGAGCAGTACTTC.

CDR3 sequence reads: CASSLAGGYEQYF. The CDR3 region has the DNA TGTGCCAGTAGCCTAGCGGGAGGCTACGAGCAGTACTTC. This rearrangement joins TRBV19 to TRBJ2-7; 11 bases are shared with TRBD2. The CDR3 consists of 13 residues. Per germline, CDR1 LNHDA and CDR2 SQIVND (reference sequence). The trim removed 6 bases at V and 3 bases at J, leaving 1 base unmatched.

This sequence joins TRBV6-5 and TRBJ2-6; 10 nucleotides match TRBD1. The trim removed 6 bases at V and 3 bases at J, leaving 2 bases unmatched. This CDR3 has 15 residues. Germline CDR1 is MNHEY and CDR2 is SVGAGI. The CDR3 here is CASRGQGIGANVLTF. CDR3 DNA: TGTGCCAGCAGGGGACAGGGGATTGGGGCCAACGTCCTGACTTTC.

The CDR3: CASSLLQGRDEQYF. For the CDR3, the DNA is TGTGCCAGCTCACTATTACAGGGAAGGGACGAGCAGTACTTC. The genes are TRBV18 and TRBJ2-7; TRBD1 is a possible D gene (6 bases). Trimming stripped 4 bases from V and 5 bases from J, with 15 bases between. The germline V gene has CDR1 KGHSH and CDR2 LQKENI. The CDR3 loop spans 14 amino acids.

The J gene is TRBJ2-7, the V gene TRBV6-1; a possible D gene is TRBD1 (6 bases). V was pared by 2 bases and J by 1 base, with 12 bases between. The CDR3 sequence is 15 residues long. Germline V CDR1 and CDR2: MNHNS, SASEGT. The CDR3 coding sequence is TGTGCCAGCAGTGAACTTAGGGGGATGTCCTACGAGCAGTACTTC. Its translation: CASSELRGMSYEQYF.

The CDR3 loop is CASSLGQGAGVEDTQYF. CDR3 DNA sequence: TGTGCCAGCAGCTTAGGACAGGGGGCGGGTGTTGAAGATACGCAGTATTTT. The J gene is TRBJ2-3, the V gene TRBV7-3; TRBD1 aligns across 11 bases. The V segment lost 2 bases and the J segment 5 bases; nucleotides outside the gene matches: 9. There are 17 residues in the CDR3. From germline, CDR1 is SGHTA and CDR2 FQGTGA.

The chain carries TRBV11-3 and TRBJ2-1; 13 bases line up with TRBD2. The CDR3 runs to 19 residues. The trim removed 2 bases at V and 3 bases at J, leaving 10 bases unmatched. Looked up from germline, CDR1 is SGHNT and CDR2 is YENEEA. CDR3 residues: CASSLNAGTSGMYYNEQFF. CDR3 in DNA: TGTGCCAGCAGCTTAAATGCCGGGACTAGCGGGATGTACTACAATGAGCAGTTCTTC.

Concerning this clone: The sample carries other DNA sequences with the same CDR3. The chain links TRBV4-3 to TRBJ2-7; 7 bases are shared with TRBD1. In germline, CDR1 is LGHNA, CDR2 YSLEER. The length of the CDR3 is 12 residues. Losses at the gene ends were 5 bases for V and 6 bases for J; bases not matched to a gene: 4. The CDR3 loop reads CASSTPGGEQYF. In DNA, the CDR3 is TGCGCCAGCAGCACCCCAGGGGGCGAGCAGTACTTC.

V usage is TRBV6-5 and J usage is TRBJ2-5, with TRBD1 matching 8 bases. With V trimmed by 5 bases and J by 4 bases, 9 bases remained unmatched. The CDR3 extends over 15 amino acids. The germline gives CDR1 MNHEY, CDR2 SVGAGI. The CDR3 nucleotides read TGTGCCAGCAGTAATGACAGGGGAGGAAGAGAGACCCAGTACTTC. The encoded protein is CASSNDRGGRETQYF.

The V and J genes are TRBV3-1 (or the pseudogene TRBV3-2) and TRBJ2-2; the match to TRBD2 covers 10 bases. The germline CDR1 and CDR2 sequences are LGHDT and YNNKEL (reference sequence). J was trimmed by 1 base and V by 2 bases; bases with no gene match: 7. CDR3 length equals 18 residues. DNA of the CDR3: TGTGCCAGCAGCCAATACTCTAGCGGGAGTTTGAACACCGGGGAGCTGTTTTTT. It codes for CASSQYSSGSLNTGELFF.

V and J are TRBV7-2 and TRBJ2-7; 8 nucleotides agree with TRBD1. The ends lost 5 bases at V and 1 base at J; junction bases unmatched: 4. In germline, CDR1 is SGHTA, CDR2 FQGNSA. There are 14 residues in the CDR3. CDR3 loop: CASSIRQGSYEQYF. The CDR3 DNA reads TGTGCCAGCAGCATCCGACAGGGGTCCTACGAGCAGTACTTC.

The chain has TRBV30 and TRBJ1-5; D ambiguous. Germline V gene sequence: CDR1 GTSNPN, CDR2 SVGIG (reference sequence). This CDR3 has 12 residues. Deletions cut 1 base from V and 7 bases from J, with 8 bases between. In DNA form, the CDR3 reads TGTGCCTGGAGTGGCTCAGGACAGCCCCAGCATTTT. It specifies CAWSGSGQPQHF. Full variable domain (rest looked up from reference TRBV30 and TRBJ1-5): SQTIHQWPATLVQPVGSPLSLECTVEGTSNPNLYWYRQAAGRGLQLLFYSVGIGQISSEVPQNLSASRPQDRQFILSSKKLLLSDSGFYLCAWSGSGQPQHFGDGTRLSIL.

This clone occurred many times. This chain connects TRBV28 to TRBJ2-5, with 9 bases fitting TRBD1. The germline V gene has CDR1 MDHEN and CDR2 SYDVKM. This CDR3 comprises 14 residues. Trimming removed 4 bases from V and 5 bases from J; junction bases left unmatched: 5. The chain's CDR3 is CASSWTQGAETQYF. The CDR3 coding sequence is TGTGCCAGCAGTTGGACACAGGGGGCCGAGACCCAGTACTTC.